Listed below are T cell receptor beta chains from one sample, sequenced in a study of glioma-infiltrating T cells. TCRdb used MiXCR to reprocess the multiplex PCR reads, holding one entry per CDR3 protein. The data contain approximately 140,000 distinct CDR3 sequences, under 25% of them singletons. The sequenced sample consisted of glioma tissue, nonneoplastic brain tissue, or PBMCs (not recorded which). These TCRs come from a human donor with low-grade glioma or glioblastoma, undergoing nonglioma brain surgery, or in good health (not recorded which). CDR3s include the opening cysteine and the closing phenylalanine or tryptophan. Only part of the rows carry a size: once, few, many, or a class if the clone is expanded.

clone size | V gene | CDR3 protein
. | TRBV11-2 | CASTDAVLFGNTIYF
. | TRBV20-1 | CSAHRGQNNSPLHF
few | TRBV12-3/TRBV12-4 | CASSSLAGVQETQYF
. | TRBV6-2/TRBV6-3 | CASSPDSANEKLFF
. | TRBV7-9 | CASSSTGAGGRETQYF
. | TRBV2 | CASSPDLASYNEQFF
few | TRBV7-2 | CASSLDRGSNQPQHF
few | TRBV29-1 | CRASVWDQAFF
. | TRBV7-2 | CASGPQANTEAFF
. | TRBV7-3 | CASSSLPGQGVDEQFF
many | TRBV6-1 | CASTWGVDQPQHF
. | TRBV6-6 | CASSYVGGGEAQYF
. | TRBV7-9 | CASRWGAEETQYF
. | TRBV6-2/TRBV6-3 | CASSYSDGEVGEKLFF
. | TRBV3-1 | CASSQVRLAGSDTQYF
. | TRBV28 | CASSFENRKLTDTQYF
. | TRBV12-3/TRBV12-4 | CASSFRGPGTDTQYF
few | TRBV5-1 | CASSREDEGPTAEAFF
many | TRBV20-1 | CSARLAGSDTQYF
. | TRBV14 | CASSPFTGLYGYTF
. | TRBV19 | CASSPGVSSYNEQFF
many | TRBV20-1 | CSARSDTQYF
few | TRBV6-6 | CASSYRGANTEAFF
few | TRBV20-1 | CSARPQQVKGQYF
. | TRBV3-1 | CASSSGTGLNTEAFF
many | TRBV6-1 | CASSGSGTVNTEAFF
many | TRBV20-1 | CSAEGVSNQPQHF
many | TRBV15 | CATSRGLPSSYNEQFF
. | TRBV19 | CASSIGTWGRPHEQFF
once | TRBV14 | CAGTGGGEQFF
. | TRBV27 | CASSLVAGGPLSGANVLTF
. | TRBV6-2/TRBV6-3 | CASRPITGTNEKLFF
. | TRBV20-1 | CSASQQGSYGYTF
many | TRBV6-1 | CASGDSMNTEAFF
many | TRBV20-1 | CSAMRGVPYNEQFF
many | TRBV28 | CASLPGEHNEQFF
. | TRBV20-1 | CSARDPDRGAGNTIYF
many | TRBV27 | CASSLAGNGELFF
many | TRBV4-2 | CASSQVGQGDYGYTF
many | TRBV20-1 | CSATTAWNEQFF
many | TRBV28 | CASSPRHLGAFF
few | TRBV29-1 | CSVEDNEKLFF
few | TRBV10-3 | CAISGGPGTAMNTEAFF
many | TRBV24-1 | CATSDLPPPDTQYF
. | TRBV20-1 | CSARVGHLNTEAFF
many | TRBV6-2/TRBV6-3 | CASSYSTGADGYTF
few | TRBV19 | CASRDLKGIGGSYNEQFF
few | TRBV20-1 | CSATDTQKFF
. | TRBV11-1 | CASSLLPSNTEAFF
. | TRBV7-3 | CASSSRQGNNEQFF
many | TRBV14 | CASSQEGRGQMDTQYF
many | TRBV20-1 | CSARDGRNNEQFF
few | TRBV3-1 | CASRTGAYGNEAFF
few | TRBV28 | CASSFPLGGAREQFF
many | TRBV15 | CATSRELRGEETQYF